The 9 T cell receptor beta chains below were found in one sample sequenced in a study of T cells after yellow fever vaccination. A single record per CDR3 protein comes from TCRdb applying MiXCR to the 5' RACE reads. Among roughly 330,000 distinct CDR3 sequences, roughly 4.3% were seen once, and the ten largest hold roughly 26%. The starting material was PBMCs, obtained 5 days after the yellow fever booster vaccination. The receptors here all came from a man between 18 and 29 years old who received the YFV17D yellow fever vaccine.

The chain combines TRBV20-1 with TRBJ1-2; 7 positions match TRBD1. Looked up from germline, CDR1 is DFQATT and CDR2 is SNEGSKA (reference sequence). The CDR3 length is 13 residues. Losses at the gene ends were 5 bases for V and 7 bases for J; bases not matched to a gene: 10. CDR3 DNA sequence: TGCAGTGCTCCTATGCCCCGGACAGGTGGCTACACCTTC. As protein: CSAPMPRTGGYTF.

The rearrangement uses TRBV5-1 and TRBJ2-5; D unresolved. CDR3 length: 14 residues. CDR1 and CDR2 from the germline V gene are SGHRS and YFSETQ. Trimming removed 5 bases at V and 4 bases at J, with 15 bases between. For the CDR3, the DNA is TGCGCCAGCAGAAGGGAATCGGTTGGAGAGACCCAGTACTTC. Its protein is CASRRESVGETQYF.

The CDR3 DNA reads TGCGCCAGCAGCTTGGTGCCAGGGCGGGAGCAGTACGTC. Translating it yields CASSLVPGREQYV. The chain is built from TRBV5-1 and TRBJ2-7; the D gene is possibly TRBD1 (5 bases). V lost 0 bases to trimming and J lost 7 bases, with 11 bases between them. Germline V gives CDR1 SGHRS, CDR2 YFSETQ. The CDR3 has 13 residues.

This clonotype appeared many times. The chain recombines TRBV18 with TRBJ2-1, with a weak D call TRBD2 (5 bases). Per germline, CDR1 KGHSH and CDR2 LQKENI. V was shortened by 2 bases and J by 7 bases, with 12 bases between the two germline ends. The CDR3 has 14 residues. The CDR3 region has the DNA TGTGCCAGCTCACCAATAGCGTCGAGGAATGAGCAGTTCTTC. It is translated as CASSPIASRNEQFF. The entire variable domain, with the rest obtained from reference TRBV18 and TRBJ2-1, is as follows: NAGVMQNPRHLVRRRGQEARLRCSPMKGHSHVYWYRQLPEEGLKFMVYLQKENIIDESGMPKERFSAEFPKEGPSILRIQQVVRGDSAAYFCASSPIASRNEQFFGPGTRLTVL.

This clonotype was observed many times. V gene TRBV4-3 combines with J gene TRBJ2-4; 11 bases agree with TRBD2. Germline trimming cut 6 bases from V and 7 bases from J; bases unmatched to any gene: 2. The germline V gene encodes CDR1 LGHNA and CDR2 YSLEER. CDR3 length equals 13 residues. In DNA form, the CDR3 reads TGCGCCAGCAGTAGCGGGGGGGCCAACATTCAGTACTTC. It translates to CASSSGGANIQYF.

This sequence joins TRBV5-1 and TRBJ2-3; D is ambiguous. The CDR3 is 14 residues long. The germline CDR1 and CDR2 sequences are SGHRS and YFSETQ. The V gene lost 4 bases and the J gene lost 4 bases, with 13 bases spanning the gap. CDR3 residues: CASSPNPASDTQYF. The CDR3 nucleotides are TGCGCCAGCAGCCCGAACCCTGCATCAGATACGCAGTATTTT.

This sequence joins TRBV5-1 and TRBJ2-5; D may be TRBD2 (6 bases). The CDR3 runs 15 residues. The germline V gene encodes CDR1 SGHRS and CDR2 YFSETQ. Trimming removed 5 bases at V and 5 bases at J, with 19 bases between. The CDR3 coding sequence is TGCGCCAGCAGGAATAGCGGCAACGCGGAGGAGACCCAGTACTTC. It specifies CASRNSGNAEETQYF.

This clonotype was counted ten times or more. The chain is built from TRBV5-1 and TRBJ1-3; TRBD1 agrees at 7 bases. CDR1 and CDR2 (germline): SGHRS, YFSETQ. The CDR3 runs 15 residues. V dropped 6 bases and J dropped 3; count of bases not matched to a gene: 9. The CDR3 coding sequence is TGCGCCAGCAAAGCCACAGGGGCTGATGGAAACACCATATATTTT. Translation gives CASKATGADGNTIYF. The complete variable domain, with remaining parts taken from reference TRBV5-1 and TRBJ1-3, reads KAGVTQTPRYLIKTRGQQVTLSCSPISGHRSVSWYQQTPGQGLQFLFEYFSETQRNKGNFPGRFSGRQFSNSRSEMNVSTLELGDSALYLCASKATGADGNTIYFGEGSWLTVV.

The chain is built from TRBV4-1 and TRBJ2-7; 7 positions match TRBD1. The CDR3 is made up of 15 amino acids. The V segment lost 2 bases and the J segment 5 bases; nucleotides outside the gene matches: 9. The V gene's germline CDR1 is MGHRA and CDR2 YSYEKL. The CDR3 sequence: CASSQLATGIHEQYF. CDR3 sequence (DNA): TGCGCCAGCAGCCAATTGGCGACAGGGATCCACGAGCAGTACTTC.